This TCR beta chain was recorded in a study of cytomegalovirus exposure and HLA in healthy donors. V shed 7 bases and J 4 bases; nucleotides not matched to a gene: 5. The V gene's germline CDR1 is SGHVS and CDR2 FQNEAQ. The CDR3 is 13 residues long. 60 Vbeta and 13 Jbeta primers were used in PCR. Measured with immunoSEQ multiplex PCR; TCRdb has only the in-frame clones, and not every one. The table records more than 95,000 clones, 60% to 75% of them present only once. The chain couples TRBV7-8 to TRBJ2-7; 9 bases map to TRBD1. The specimen sequenced was PBMCs. The sequence derives from a woman between 45 and 60 years old in good health and CMV-seropositive. CDR3: CASTPGTGYEQYF. As DNA, the CDR3 is TGTGCCAGCACCCCCGGGACAGGGTACGAGCAGTACTTC. Based on the CDR3 plus reference TRBV7-8 and TRBJ2-7, the full variable domain is GAGVSQSPRYKVAKRGQDVALRCDPISGHVSLFWYQQALGQGPEFLTYFQNEAQLDKSGLPSDRFFAERPEGSVSTLKIQRTQQEDSAVYLCASTPGTGYEQYFGPGTRLTVT.